This TCR beta chain was recovered during a study of OX40 agonist ivuxolimab in advanced cancers. Deletions cut 1 base from V and 3 bases from J, with 11 bases between. In germline, CDR1 is SGHDN, CDR2 FVKESK. This CDR3 is 15 amino acids long. The method was immunoSEQ multiplex PCR; TCRdb's version includes in-frame clones alone and lacks a portion of them. This sample has 50,000 to 70,000 clones, with around 85% found just once. V is TRBV14 and J is TRBJ2-3; D call uncertain. The sequence derives from an adult with an advanced solid tumor such as melanoma, head and neck, liver or kidney cancer. The sample in question was CD4+ or CD8+ T cells sorted from blood, obtained in a trial of the OX40 agonist ivuxolimab. CDR3 in amino acids: CASSQVLAGTDTQYF. The DNA of the CDR3 is TGTGCCAGCAGCCAAGTGTTGGCAGGAACAGATACGCAGTATTTT.